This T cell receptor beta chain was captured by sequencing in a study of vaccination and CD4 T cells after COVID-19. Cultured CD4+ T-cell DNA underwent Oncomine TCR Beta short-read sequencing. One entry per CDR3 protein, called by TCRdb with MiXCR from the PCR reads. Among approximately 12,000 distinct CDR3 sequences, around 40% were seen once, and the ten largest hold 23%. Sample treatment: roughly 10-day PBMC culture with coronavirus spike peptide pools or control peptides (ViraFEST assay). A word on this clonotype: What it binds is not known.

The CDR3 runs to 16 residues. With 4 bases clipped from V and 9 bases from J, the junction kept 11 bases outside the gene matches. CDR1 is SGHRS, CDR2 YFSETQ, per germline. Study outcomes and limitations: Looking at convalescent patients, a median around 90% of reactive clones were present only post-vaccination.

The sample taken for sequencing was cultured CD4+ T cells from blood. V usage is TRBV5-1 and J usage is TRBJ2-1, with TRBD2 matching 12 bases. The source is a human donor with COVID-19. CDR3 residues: CASSGDLAGGLLEQFF. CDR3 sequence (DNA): TGCGCCAGCAGCGGCGACCTAGCGGGGGGGCTTCTTGAGCAGTTCTTC.